This T cell receptor beta chain was identified in a study of a mutant IDH1 vaccine in newly diagnosed glioma. Study details: In some groups vaccination began 4-6 weeks post-radiotherapy; others received it with temozolomide. Previous treatment comprised radiotherapy, temozolomide, or both, mostly both.

Time point in this sample: week 47, end of study. Every single dose of the vaccine, 300 ug of mutant IDH1 20-mer peptide, came with topical imiquimod. Study-wide points: Pseudoprogression apparently tracked independently of changes in top peripheral T cell clonotypes.

This CDR3 spans 13 amino acids. The V and J ends lost 1 base and 3 bases respectively, with 4 bases between them. Germline lookup yields CDR1 SGHDN and CDR2 FVKESK. The data were produced by immunoSEQ multiplex PCR, yet TCRdb's version contains in-frame clones alone and is incomplete. This repertoire shows 30,000 to 35,000 clones, about 93% found once; its top ten account for approximately 5.1%. A word on this clone: The antigen remains undetermined.

This chain uses TRBV14 with TRBJ1-3, with D hard to call. This material consisted of PBMCs, taken from a glioma patient whose treatment included an IDH1 peptide vaccine. This TCR was recovered from a middle-aged woman with glioma. CDR3 amino acids: CASSQVLGNTIYF. The CDR3 coding sequence is TGTGCCAGCAGCCAAGTTCTTGGAAACACCATATATTTT. Supplemented by reference TRBV14 and TRBJ1-3, the full variable domain reads EAGVTQFPSHSVIEKGQTVTLRCDPISGHDNLYWYRRVMGKEIKFLLHFVKESKQDESGMPNNRFLAERTGGTYSTLKVQPAELEDSGVYFCASSQVLGNTIYFGEGSWLTVV.